This T cell receptor beta chain was documented in a study of cytomegalovirus exposure and HLA in healthy donors. The CDR3 is made up of 12 amino acids. CDR1 and CDR2 from the germline V gene are SGDLS and YYNGEE. The V end was cut by 3 bases, the J end by 7 bases, with 10 bases between. PCR used 60 Vbeta primers and 13 Jbeta primers. Using immunoSEQ multiplex PCR, the repertoire was profiled, and TCRdb retains in-frame clones only, with some absent. The data hold 55,000 to 70,000 clones, with 74% observed a single time. This TCR was sampled from a woman aged 55-69 years in good health and CMV-seropositive. This rearrangement joins TRBV9 to TRBJ1-2; D gene uncertain. Sequencing was performed on PBMCs. The CDR3: CASSADGGGYTF. The CDR3 DNA is TGTGCCAGCAGCGCCGATGGCGGTGGCTACACCTTC. Based on the CDR3 plus reference TRBV9 and TRBJ1-2, the full variable domain is DSGVTQTPKHLITATGQRVTLRCSPRSGDLSVYWYQQSLDQGLQFLIQYYNGEERAKGNILERFSAQQFPDLHSELNLSSLELGDSALYFCASSADGGGYTFGSGTRLTVV.